Listed below are T cell receptor beta chains from one sample, sequenced in a study of T cells expressing NK-cell markers. TCRdb re-called the 5' RACE reads and shows each CDR3 protein once, DNA omitted. This listing includes over 250,000 distinct CDR3 sequences. The sequenced sample consisted of blood T cells: a sorted CD56 or NKG2C T cell subset, CD4+ or CD8+ T cells, or bulk PBMC T cells (not recorded which). All receptors come from a woman aged 18-70 years in good health. CDR3s include the opening cysteine and the closing phenylalanine or tryptophan.

j_call v_call cdr3_aa
TRBJ1-5 TRBV20-1 CSARAGTGGNQPQHF
TRBJ1-2 TRBV27 CASGEGPHYGYTF
TRBJ1-2 TRBV7-8 CASRTGEGYGYTF
TRBJ2-7 TRBV18 CASSPGTDLFPYEQYF
TRBJ1-6 TRBV5-5 CASSEWGGNSPLHF
TRBJ2-7 TRBV5-1 CASSLSPGQGAGEQYF
TRBJ2-1 TRBV20-1 CSAIGGVSGSSYNEQFF
TRBJ2-3 TRBV29-1 CSVVRLAGGSGTDTQYF
TRBJ2-3 TRBV5-1 CASSLGRGEDTQYF
TRBJ1-6 TRBV21-1 CASSKCDSYNSPLHF
TRBJ2-7 TRBV20-1 CSADSGSVYEQYF
TRBJ1-2 TRBV3-1 CASSPFGTGDRGGYTF
TRBJ2-5 TRBV5-1 CASSKGTGGEETQYF
TRBJ1-6 TRBV12-3/TRBV12-4 CASSFSVGNNSPLHF
TRBJ1-6 TRBV6-2/TRBV6-3 CASTTKPHSTPKSSYNSPLHF
TRBJ2-1 TRBV18 CASSPGTSVSNEQFF
TRBJ2-1 TRBV4-1 CASSQEGLAGPYNEQFF
TRBJ1-2 TRBV6-5 CASRRNYGYTF
TRBJ1-4 TRBV5-1 CASSLESNEKLFF
TRBJ2-7 TRBV12-3/TRBV12-4 CASSLRGDYEQYF
TRBJ1-6 TRBV6-1 CASSQHGTASSYNSPLHF
TRBJ1-2 TRBV7-2 CASSLSGIYGYTF
TRBJ2-5 TRBV20-1 CSAREGGQKTQYF
TRBJ2-1 TRBV20-1 CSASSSGRGGDEQFF
TRBJ1-6 TRBV7-2 CASSPGSYNSPLHF
TRBJ2-5 TRBV4-3 CASSHGHGQETQYF
TRBJ1-1 TRBV28 CASSKSWGTVRVFF
TRBJ2-7 TRBV20-1 CSAKDRGHEQYF
TRBJ2-1 TRBV4-2 CASSQDPSAEQFF
TRBJ1-2 TRBV9 CASSPGQARVYGYTF
TRBJ2-2 TRBV11-1 CASSPHGLAGPTGNTGELFF
TRBJ2-7 TRBV12-3/TRBV12-4 CASSTPGQGRYEQYF
TRBJ1-6 TRBV12-3/TRBV12-4 CASHSTLLGGNSPLHF
TRBJ1-5 TRBV7-2 CASSFTRGNQPQHF
TRBJ2-3 TRBV28 CASSRTSGGLRTDTQYF
TRBJ2-3 TRBV12-3/TRBV12-4 CASSTRTGDRDTQYF
TRBJ2-2 TRBV7-2 CASSPFTGELFF
TRBJ2-7 TRBV6-5 CASSYSKGQRYEQYF
TRBJ2-3 TRBV7-2 CASSTSGLAGGKDTQYF
TRBJ1-1 TRBV29-1 CSATTRTATEAFF